The 3 T cell receptor beta chains reported below all come from one sample, sequenced in a study of shared clonotypes between healthy human individuals. Libraries were prepared by immunoSEQ multiplex PCR; TCRdb keeps only in-frame clonotypes and omits some of them. The table lists roughly 700,000 clones, less than 95% of them singletons. The source material was memory CD8+ T cells from PBMCs. Subset defined: CD45RO+ cells pooled with CCR7-negative TemRA cells. The receptors originated from a man aged 18 to 30 in good health. Some clones in this sample may be carry-over from other donors' samples.

V and J are TRBV4-3 and TRBJ1-4, with no clear D. The CDR3 sequence is 19 residues long. The germline V and J ends were trimmed by 0 bases and 0 bases, with 17 bases remaining between them. Germline V lookup: CDR1 LGHNA, CDR2 YSLEER. The CDR3 is CASSQDRPDRVATNEKLFF. CDR3 in DNA: TGCGCCAGCAGCCAAGATAGGCCGGACCGAGTTGCAACTAATGAAAAACTGTTTTTT.

V gene TRBV7-9 combines with J gene TRBJ2-1; 8 bases align to TRBD2. The germline CDR1 and CDR2 sequences are SEHNR and FQNEAQ (reference sequence). The junction had 8 bases not matched to a gene; V was cut back by 4 bases and J by 0 bases. The CDR3 runs to 17 residues. In DNA, the CDR3 is TGTGCCAGCAGCTCTCGACTAGCGACGAGCTCCTACAATGAGCAGTTCTTC. Protein sequence: CASSSRLATSSYNEQFF.

This chain joins TRBV28 and TRBJ2-2; maybe TRBD2 (6 bases). The CDR3 has 14 residues. Between the trimmed V and J ends, which lost 2 bases and 6 bases, there was a span of 10 bases. In germline, CDR1 is MDHEN, CDR2 SYDVKM. CDR3 amino acids: CASSLGGGPGELFF. In DNA form, the CDR3 reads TGTGCCAGCAGTTTAGGGGGAGGCCCCGGGGAGCTGTTTTTT.